Listed here are 17 T cell receptor beta chains from one sample, sequenced in a study of blood T cells in healthy people across ages. A sample-barcoded 5' primer and a J-beta primer mix were used in a second PCR of roughly 7 to 12 cycles. TCRdb ran MiXCR on the 5' RACE reads and lists one entry per CDR3 protein. The sample lists fewer than 900,000 distinct CDR3 sequences, around 48% seen once, with under 35% in the top ten. Sequencing was done on a sample of blood. Source of these receptors: a woman aged 55-69 years in good health.

The chain recombines TRBV7-2 with TRBJ1-1, with D maybe TRBD1 (6 bases). The germline CDR1 and CDR2 sequences are SGHTA and FQGNSA. The CDR3 covers 12 residues. With 5 bases removed from V and 7 bases from J, the gap between germline ends came to 11 bases. The CDR3 reads CASSAGQIEAFF. In nucleotides, the CDR3 is TGTGCCAGCAGCGCCGGACAGATTGAAGCTTTCTTT. Drawing the rest from reference TRBV7-2 and TRBJ1-1, the complete variable domain is GAGVSQSPSNKVTEKGKDVELRCDPISGHTALYWYRQSLGQGLEFLIYFQGNSAPDKSGLPSDRFSAERTGGSVSTLTIQRTQQEDSAVYLCASSAGQIEAFFGQGTRLTVV.

This clonotype has ten or more counts. The chain carries TRBV6-1 and TRBJ2-5; D may correspond to TRBD1 or TRBD2 (5 bases each). CDR1 and CDR2 (germline): MNHNS, SASEGT. Trimming left V 4 bases short and J 4 bases short, with 10 bases between. The CDR3 is 13 residues long. In DNA form, the CDR3 reads TGTGCCAGCAGTGGACAGAGGGGAGAGACCCAGTACTTC. Encoded protein: CASSGQRGETQYF.

CDR3 loop: CATSNRVDYEQYF. The CDR3, as DNA: TGTGCCACCAGCAATAGGGTGGACTACGAGCAGTACTTC. The V gene is TRBV21-1, the J gene TRBJ2-7. TRBV21-1 is a pseudogene. There are 13 residues in the CDR3.

The genes are TRBV20-1 and TRBJ2-7; D uncertain. Germline-derived CDR1 and CDR2 are DFQATT and SNEGSKA (reference sequence). V was shortened by 3 bases and J by 7 bases, with 10 bases between the two germline ends. This CDR3 has 11 amino acids. The CDR3 reads CSARVPAEQYF. The CDR3 DNA reads as TGCAGTGCTAGGGTCCCCGCTGAGCAGTACTTC.

This clonotype has more than one count but fewer than ten. The chain employs TRBV7-9 and TRBJ2-4; TRBD1 matches at 10 bases. Germline V gene sequence: CDR1 SEHNR, CDR2 FQNEAQ (reference sequence). V shed 4 bases, J shed 0 bases, and the junction held 6 bases outside the gene matches. The CDR3 runs to 17 residues. The chain's CDR3 is CASSSGQGQLAKNIQYF. CDR3 coding DNA: TGTGCCAGCAGCTCGGGACAGGGGCAACTAGCCAAAAACATTCAGTACTTC.

The chain carries TRBV12-3 or TRBV12-4 and TRBJ1-2, with D unclear. V was trimmed by 7 bases and J by 6 bases, leaving 12 bases between them. The CDR3 runs 12 residues. CDR3: CASTRERDGYTF. The CDR3 DNA is TGTGCCAGCACCCGGGAGCGCGATGGCTACACCTTC.

The J gene is TRBJ1-1, the V gene TRBV30, with D hard to call. V shed 5 bases and J shed 9 bases, with 16 bases lying between them. The CDR3 contains 12 residues. Germline CDR1 reads GTSNPN; CDR2 reads SVGIG (reference sequence). CDR3 amino acids: CAWGDRLGKAFF. As DNA, the CDR3 is TGTGCCTGGGGAGATCGGCTGGGGAAAGCTTTCTTT.

The chain links TRBV15 to TRBJ1-2, with TRBD1 as a possible D gene (5 bases). This CDR3 has 16 residues. Trimming cost V 1 base and J 3 bases, with 15 bases left between them. Germline loops: CDR1 LNHNV, CDR2 YYDKDF (reference sequence). The CDR3 is CATSRASGGGYYGYTF. In nucleotides, the CDR3 is TGTGCCACCAGCAGAGCGAGCGGGGGGGGATACTATGGCTACACCTTC.

This rearrangement joins TRBV5-5 to TRBJ1-2, with a weak D call TRBD1 (5 bases). The germline gives CDR1 SGHKS, CDR2 YYEKEE (reference sequence). The CDR3 has 14 amino acids. Trimming left V 3 bases short and J 0 bases short, with 9 bases between. The chain's CDR3 is CASSSGRTNYGYTF. CDR3 DNA: TGTGCCAGCAGCTCAGGGCGTACTAACTATGGCTACACCTTC.

The V gene is TRBV6-1, the J gene TRBJ2-7, with D unclear. Between the trimmed V and J ends, which lost 4 bases and 4 bases, there was a span of 14 bases. In germline, CDR1 is MNHNS, CDR2 SASEGT. The CDR3 extends over 14 amino acids. The chain's CDR3 is CASSVDGPRYEQYF. CDR3 sequence (DNA): TGTGCCAGCAGTGTAGACGGGCCACGGTACGAGCAGTACTTC.

Concerning this clonotype: Germline is not matched at one junction end, which may reflect a read error. This chain connects TRBV6-2 or TRBV6-3 to TRBJ2-5; tentative D call: TRBD1 (5 bases). This CDR3 has 13 residues. The germline CDR1 and CDR2 sequences are MNHEY and SVGEGT. The CDR3 reads CASTPGLDDEQYF. For the CDR3, the DNA is TGTGCCAGCACCCCAGGGCTAGACGACGAGCAGTATTTC.

The chain links TRBV7-6 to TRBJ2-1, with 8 bases fitting TRBD2. The J call may be wrong; the DNA end is better matched by TRBJ2-7. The CDR3 is 15 amino acids. CDR1 is SGHVS and CDR2 is FNYEAQ in the germline V gene. Written as DNA, the CDR3 is TGTGCCAGCAGCGATAGCGGGAACTCCTACAATGAGCAGTACTTC. It specifies CASSDSGNSYNEQYF.

This chain joins TRBV20-1 and TRBJ2-3; 9 bases fit TRBD2. The V gene end was trimmed by 2 bases and the J gene end by 5 bases; junction bases not matched to a gene: 5. CDR3 length: 14 residues. The germline V gene encodes CDR1 DFQATT and CDR2 SNEGSKA (reference sequence). Here the CDR3 reads CSARLRGGGDTQYF. CDR3 in DNA: TGCAGTGCTAGACTGCGGGGGGGAGGAGATACGCAGTATTTT.

The chain has TRBV12-3 or TRBV12-4 and TRBJ2-2, with D unclear. The length of the CDR3 is 11 residues. V was cut by 5 bases and J by 6 bases, with 4 bases left in between. CDR3 protein: CASSRPGELFF. The CDR3 DNA sequence: TGTGCCAGCAGTCGGCCCGGGGAGCTGTTTTTT.

The V call is TRBV20-1, the J call TRBJ1-1, with D unresolved. The germline gives CDR1 DFQATT, CDR2 SNEGSKA (reference sequence). V was shortened by 0 bases and J by 5 bases, with 13 bases between the two germline ends. This CDR3 region has 14 residues. This CDR3 reads CSAREGSKWTEAFF. Here the CDR3 DNA reads TGCAGTGCTAGAGAGGGGTCGAAGTGGACTGAAGCTTTCTTT.

CDR3 amino acids: CSAPDHGETQYF. The CDR3 region has the DNA TGCAGTGCTCCCGACCACGGGGAGACCCAGTACTTC. The chain links TRBV20-1 to TRBJ2-5, with D unresolved. V lost 5 bases and J 5 bases, leaving 12 bases between the germline ends. CDR3 length: 12 amino acids. The germline V gene encodes CDR1 DFQATT and CDR2 SNEGSKA (reference sequence).

This clonotype was seen more than once but under ten times. The chain recombines TRBV28 with TRBJ2-1; possibly TRBD1 or TRBD2 for D (5 bases each). Germline values: CDR1 MDHEN, CDR2 SYDVKM. This CDR3 comprises 14 residues. Trimming removed 8 bases at V and 6 bases at J, with 17 bases between. The CDR3 DNA reads as TGTGCCAGCTCCCCGGGACCGTGGGGCAATGAGCAGTTCTTC. Its protein is CASSPGPWGNEQFF.